Each of the 3 T cell receptor beta chains below was sequenced from the same sample in a study of blood T cell repertoires in COVID-19. The data were produced by immunoSEQ multiplex PCR, yet TCRdb's version contains in-frame clones alone and is incomplete. The sample shows 150,000 or so clones, 75% to 90% of them seen only once. The material sequenced was PBMCs or T cells enriched from blood (not recorded which). These receptors all come from a woman between 35 and 50 years old who had been exposed to COVID-19.

The gene calls are TRBV9 and TRBJ2-3, with 7 bases lining up with TRBD1. V was pared by 1 base and J by 2 bases, with 7 bases of the junction left unmatched. CDR3 size: 16 residues. Germline-derived CDR1 and CDR2 are SGDLS and YYNGEE. The CDR3 DNA reads TGTGCCAGCAGCGTATTCCCGGGACAGCTCACAGATACGCAGTATTTT. The encoded protein is CASSVFPGQLTDTQYF. Filled out from reference TRBV9 and TRBJ2-3, the complete variable domain reads DSGVTQTPKHLITATGQRVTLRCSPRSGDLSVYWYQQSLDQGLQFLIQYYNGEERAKGNILERFSAQQFPDLHSELNLSSLELGDSALYFCASSVFPGQLTDTQYFGPGTRLTVL.

This chain links TRBV4-1 with TRBJ2-2; a weak D match, TRBD1 (5 bases). The V end lost 1 base, the J end lost 0 bases, and 6 bases lay between the germline ends. Per the germline V gene, CDR1 is MGHRA and CDR2 is YSYEKL. The CDR3 runs 15 residues. As DNA, the CDR3 is TGCGCCAGCAGCCAAGGGGGCACGAACACCGGGGAGCTGTTTTTT. This sequence encodes CASSQGGTNTGELFF.

The rearrangement links TRBV28 to TRBJ2-7; the match to TRBD1 covers 9 bases. J gave up 5 bases and V 8 bases, and 10 bases lay outside the gene matches. Germline values: CDR1 MDHEN, CDR2 SYDVKM. The CDR3 contains 14 residues. CDR3 sequence (DNA): TGTGCCAGCCTAACCCCGGGACAGGGCCACGAGCAGTACTTC. Its protein product is CASLTPGQGHEQYF.